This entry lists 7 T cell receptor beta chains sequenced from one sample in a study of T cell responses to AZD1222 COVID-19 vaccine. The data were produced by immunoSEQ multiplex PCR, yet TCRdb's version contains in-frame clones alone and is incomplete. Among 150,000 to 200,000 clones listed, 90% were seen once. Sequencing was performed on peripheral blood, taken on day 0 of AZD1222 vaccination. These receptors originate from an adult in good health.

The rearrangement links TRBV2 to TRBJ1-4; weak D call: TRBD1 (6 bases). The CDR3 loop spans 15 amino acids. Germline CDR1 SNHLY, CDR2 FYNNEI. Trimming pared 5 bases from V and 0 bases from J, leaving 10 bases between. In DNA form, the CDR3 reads TGTGCCAGCAGTCAATCAGGGGCAACTAATGAAAAACTGTTTTTT. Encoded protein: CASSQSGATNEKLFF.

CDR3 amino acids: CASSYSTGQYEKLFF. Here the CDR3 DNA reads TGTGCCAGCAGTTACTCCACAGGGCAGTATGAAAAACTGTTTTTT. The V gene is TRBV6-6, the J gene TRBJ1-4, with a weak D call TRBD1 (6 bases). The CDR3 contains 15 residues. With 0 bases removed from V and 6 bases from J, the gap between germline ends came to 11 bases. Germline CDR1 MNHNY, CDR2 SVGAGI (reference sequence).

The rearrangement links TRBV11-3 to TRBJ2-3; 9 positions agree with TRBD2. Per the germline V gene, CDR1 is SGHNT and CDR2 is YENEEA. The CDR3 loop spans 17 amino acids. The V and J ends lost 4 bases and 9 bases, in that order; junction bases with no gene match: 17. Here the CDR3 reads CASSSSSGAGGGVTQYF. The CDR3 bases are TGTGCCAGCAGCTCCTCTAGTGGAGCGGGGGGCGGTGTAACGCAGTATTTT.

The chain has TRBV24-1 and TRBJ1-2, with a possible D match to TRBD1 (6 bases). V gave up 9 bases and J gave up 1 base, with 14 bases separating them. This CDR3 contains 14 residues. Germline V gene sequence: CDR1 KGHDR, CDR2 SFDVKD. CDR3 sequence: CATSSGDGNYGYTF. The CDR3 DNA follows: TGTGCCACCTCCTCAGGGGACGGTAACTATGGCTACACCTTC.

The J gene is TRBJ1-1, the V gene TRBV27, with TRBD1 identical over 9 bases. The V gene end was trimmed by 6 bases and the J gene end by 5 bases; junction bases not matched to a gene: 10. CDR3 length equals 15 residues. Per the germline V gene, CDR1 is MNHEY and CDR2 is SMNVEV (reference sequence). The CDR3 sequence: CASSPRTGVGTEAFF. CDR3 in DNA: TGTGCCAGCAGCCCCCGGACAGGGGTTGGGACTGAAGCTTTCTTT.

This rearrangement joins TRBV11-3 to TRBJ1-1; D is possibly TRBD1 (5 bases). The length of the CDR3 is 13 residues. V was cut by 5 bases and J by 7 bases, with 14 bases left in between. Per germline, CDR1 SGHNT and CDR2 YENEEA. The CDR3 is CASSPPGGIEAFF. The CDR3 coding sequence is TGTGCCAGCAGCCCACCGGGGGGAATTGAAGCTTTCTTT.

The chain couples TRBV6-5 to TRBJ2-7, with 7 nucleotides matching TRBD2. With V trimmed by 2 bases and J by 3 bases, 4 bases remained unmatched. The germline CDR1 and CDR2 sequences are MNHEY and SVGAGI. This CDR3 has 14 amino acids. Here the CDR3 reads CASSYVGGSYEQYF. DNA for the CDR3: TGTGCCAGCAGTTACGTCGGGGGGAGCTACGAGCAGTACTTC.